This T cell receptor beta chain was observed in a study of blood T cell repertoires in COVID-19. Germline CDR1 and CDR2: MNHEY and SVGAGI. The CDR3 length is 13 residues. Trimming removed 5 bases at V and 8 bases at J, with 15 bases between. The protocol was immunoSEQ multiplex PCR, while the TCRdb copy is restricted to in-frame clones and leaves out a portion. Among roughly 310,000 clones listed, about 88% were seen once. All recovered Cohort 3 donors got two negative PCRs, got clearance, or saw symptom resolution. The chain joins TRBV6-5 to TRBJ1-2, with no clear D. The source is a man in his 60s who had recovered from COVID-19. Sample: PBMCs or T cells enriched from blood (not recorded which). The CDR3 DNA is TGTGCCAGCAGTCCCACAAGTCCACAAGGCTACACCTTC. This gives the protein CASSPTSPQGYTF.